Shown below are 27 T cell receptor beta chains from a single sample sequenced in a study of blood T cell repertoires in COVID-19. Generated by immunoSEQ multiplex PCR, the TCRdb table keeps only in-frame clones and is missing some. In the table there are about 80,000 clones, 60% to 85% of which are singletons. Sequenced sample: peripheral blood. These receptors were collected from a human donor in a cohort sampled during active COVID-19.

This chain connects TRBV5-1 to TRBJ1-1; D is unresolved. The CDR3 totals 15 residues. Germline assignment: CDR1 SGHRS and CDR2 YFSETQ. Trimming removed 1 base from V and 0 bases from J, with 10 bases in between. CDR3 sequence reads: CASSLLGLMNTEAFF. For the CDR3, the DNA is TGCGCCAGCAGCTTGCTCGGTCTGATGAACACTGAAGCTTTCTTT.

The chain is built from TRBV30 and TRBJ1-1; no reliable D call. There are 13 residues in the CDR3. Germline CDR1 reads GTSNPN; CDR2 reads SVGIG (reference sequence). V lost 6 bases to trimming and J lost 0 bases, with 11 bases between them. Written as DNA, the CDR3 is TGTGCCTGCTCCGGGAACCTGAACACTGAAGCTTTCTTT. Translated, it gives CACSGNLNTEAFF.

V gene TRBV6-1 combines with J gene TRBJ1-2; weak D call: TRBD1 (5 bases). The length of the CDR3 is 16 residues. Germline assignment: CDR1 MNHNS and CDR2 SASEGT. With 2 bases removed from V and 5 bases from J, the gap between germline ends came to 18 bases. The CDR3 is CASSEQAWGGVYGYTF. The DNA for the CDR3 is TGTGCCAGCAGTGAACAGGCTTGGGGGGGGGTTTATGGCTACACCTTC.

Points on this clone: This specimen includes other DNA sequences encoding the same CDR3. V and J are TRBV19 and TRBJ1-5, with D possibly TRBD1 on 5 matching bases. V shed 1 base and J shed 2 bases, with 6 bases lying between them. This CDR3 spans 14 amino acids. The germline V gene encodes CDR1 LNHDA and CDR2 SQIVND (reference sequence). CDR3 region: CASSIVGGNQPQHF. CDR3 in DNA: TGTGCCAGTAGTATAGTAGGGGGCAATCAGCCCCAGCATTTT.

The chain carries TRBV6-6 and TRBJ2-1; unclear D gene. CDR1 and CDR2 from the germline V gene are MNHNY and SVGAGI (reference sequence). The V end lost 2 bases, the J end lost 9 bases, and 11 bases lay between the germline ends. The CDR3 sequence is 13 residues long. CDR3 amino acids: CASSYDGFFEQFF. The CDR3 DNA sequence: TGTGCCAGCAGTTACGACGGGTTTTTTGAGCAGTTCTTC.

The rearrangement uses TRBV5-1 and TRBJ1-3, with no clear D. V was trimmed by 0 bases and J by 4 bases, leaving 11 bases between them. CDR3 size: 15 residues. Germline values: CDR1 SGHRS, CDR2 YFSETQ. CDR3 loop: CASSLGLSGGNTIYF. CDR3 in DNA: TGCGCCAGCAGCTTGGGTCTGTCGGGGGGAAACACCATATATTTT.

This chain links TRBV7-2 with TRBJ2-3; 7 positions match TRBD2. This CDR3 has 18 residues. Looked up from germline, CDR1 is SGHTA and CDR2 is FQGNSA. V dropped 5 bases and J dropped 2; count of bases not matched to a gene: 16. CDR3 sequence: CASSPPWGGSVVTDTQYF. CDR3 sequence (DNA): TGTGCCAGCAGCCCCCCTTGGGGCGGGAGTGTCGTCACAGATACGCAGTATTTT.

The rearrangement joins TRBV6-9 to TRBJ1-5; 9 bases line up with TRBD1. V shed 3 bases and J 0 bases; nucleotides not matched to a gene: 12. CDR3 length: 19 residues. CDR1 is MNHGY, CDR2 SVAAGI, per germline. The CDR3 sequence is CASSYLRDRVSVSNQPQHF. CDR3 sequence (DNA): TGTGCCAGCAGTTACCTCCGGGACAGGGTGTCAGTTAGCAATCAGCCCCAGCATTTT.

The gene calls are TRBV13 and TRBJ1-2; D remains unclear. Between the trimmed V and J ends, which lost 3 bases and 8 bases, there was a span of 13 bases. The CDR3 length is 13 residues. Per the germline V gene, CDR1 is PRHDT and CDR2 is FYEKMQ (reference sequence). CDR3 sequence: CASSFLSAGGYTF. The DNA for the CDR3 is TGTGCCAGCAGCTTCTTGTCGGCGGGGGGCTACACCTTC.

CDR3 bases: TGCGCCAGCAGCCAAGACAGGGGGAACAATTCACCCCTCCACTTT. As protein: CASSQDRGNNSPLHF. This chain joins TRBV4-3 and TRBJ1-6; 7 bases align to TRBD1. In germline, CDR1 is LGHNA, CDR2 YSLEER. Trimming removed 0 bases from V and 7 bases from J; junction bases left unmatched: 3. This CDR3 comprises 15 residues.

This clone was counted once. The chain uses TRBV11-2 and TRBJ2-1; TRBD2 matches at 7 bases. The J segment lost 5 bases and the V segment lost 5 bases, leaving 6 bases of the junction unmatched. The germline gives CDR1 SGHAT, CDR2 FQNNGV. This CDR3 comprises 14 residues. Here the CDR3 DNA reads TGTGCCAGCAGCCGGGGGGAGAACCACAATGAGCAGTTCTTC. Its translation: CASSRGENHNEQFF.

This chain's CDR3 is CASSMSRGRGETQYF. CDR3 nucleotides: TGTGCCAGTAGTATGTCCAGGGGTAGAGGAGAGACCCAGTACTTC. The chain joins TRBV19 to TRBJ2-5; a possible D gene is TRBD1 (6 bases). The ends were cut back, 3 bases at V and 4 bases at J, with 15 bases in the middle. The CDR3 covers 15 residues. The germline V gene has CDR1 LNHDA and CDR2 SQIVND (reference sequence).

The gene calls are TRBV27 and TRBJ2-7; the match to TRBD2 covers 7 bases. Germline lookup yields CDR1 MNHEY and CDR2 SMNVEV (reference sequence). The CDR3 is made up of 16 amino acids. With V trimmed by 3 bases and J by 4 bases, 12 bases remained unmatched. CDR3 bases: TGTGCCAGCAGTTTTGAGGAGGTAGGCGGGAGTTACGAGCAGTACGTC. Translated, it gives CASSFEEVGGSYEQYV.

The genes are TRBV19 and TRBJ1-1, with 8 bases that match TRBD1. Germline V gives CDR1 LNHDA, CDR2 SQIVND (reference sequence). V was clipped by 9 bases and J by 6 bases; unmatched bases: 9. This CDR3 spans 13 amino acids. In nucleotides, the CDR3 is TGTGCCAGCGGAAATGACAGGGGATCTGAAGCTTTCTTT. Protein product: CASGNDRGSEAFF.

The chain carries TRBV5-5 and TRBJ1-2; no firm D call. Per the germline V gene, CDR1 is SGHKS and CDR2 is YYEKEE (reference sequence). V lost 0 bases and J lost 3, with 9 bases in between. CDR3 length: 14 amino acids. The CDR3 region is CASSLAWEDYGYTF. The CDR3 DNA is TGTGCCAGCAGCTTGGCCTGGGAGGACTATGGCTACACCTTC.

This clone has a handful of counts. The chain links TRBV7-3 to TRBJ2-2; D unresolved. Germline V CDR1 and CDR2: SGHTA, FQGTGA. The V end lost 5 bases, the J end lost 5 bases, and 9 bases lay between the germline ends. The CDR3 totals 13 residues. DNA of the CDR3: TGTGCCAGCAGCCCCTCAGGAACCGGGGAGCTGTTTTTT. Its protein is CASSPSGTGELFF.

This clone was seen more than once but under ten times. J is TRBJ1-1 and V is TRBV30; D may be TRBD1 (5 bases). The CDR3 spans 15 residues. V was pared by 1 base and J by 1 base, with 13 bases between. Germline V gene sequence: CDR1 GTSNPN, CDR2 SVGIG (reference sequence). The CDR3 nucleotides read TGTGCCTGGAGTGAACTCGACAGACAGAACACTGAAGCTTTCTTT. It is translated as CAWSELDRQNTEAFF.

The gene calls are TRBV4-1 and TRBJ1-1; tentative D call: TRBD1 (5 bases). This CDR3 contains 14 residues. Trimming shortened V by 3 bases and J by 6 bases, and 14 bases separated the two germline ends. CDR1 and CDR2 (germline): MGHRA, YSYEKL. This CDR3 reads CASSQSRDSPEAFF. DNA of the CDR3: TGCGCCAGCAGCCAGTCCCGGGACTCGCCTGAAGCTTTCTTT.

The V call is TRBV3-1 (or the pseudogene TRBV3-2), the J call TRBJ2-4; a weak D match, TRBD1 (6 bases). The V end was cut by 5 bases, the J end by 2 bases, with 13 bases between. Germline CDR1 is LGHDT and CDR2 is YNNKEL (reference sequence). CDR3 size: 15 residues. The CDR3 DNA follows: TGTGCCAGCAGCTACCCAGGGGTTACCAAAAACATTCAGTACTTC. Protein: CASSYPGVTKNIQYF.

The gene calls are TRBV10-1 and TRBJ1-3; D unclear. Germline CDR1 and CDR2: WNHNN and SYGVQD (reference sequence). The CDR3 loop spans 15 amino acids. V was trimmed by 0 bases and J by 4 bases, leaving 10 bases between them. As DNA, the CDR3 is TGCGCCAGCAGTGAGTCGAGCCAGCGAGGAAACACCATATATTTT. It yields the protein CASSESSQRGNTIYF.

The CDR3 loop is CASSPLILAGVTYEQFF. CDR3 nucleotides: TGTGCCAGCAGCCCCCTAATACTAGCGGGAGTGACCTATGAGCAGTTCTTC. V is TRBV3-1 (or the pseudogene TRBV3-2) and J is TRBJ2-1, with 11 bases matching TRBD2. Germline V gene lookup returns CDR1 LGHDT and CDR2 YNNKEL (reference sequence). The CDR3 extends over 17 amino acids. Trimming removed 4 bases from V and 8 bases from J; junction bases left unmatched: 13.

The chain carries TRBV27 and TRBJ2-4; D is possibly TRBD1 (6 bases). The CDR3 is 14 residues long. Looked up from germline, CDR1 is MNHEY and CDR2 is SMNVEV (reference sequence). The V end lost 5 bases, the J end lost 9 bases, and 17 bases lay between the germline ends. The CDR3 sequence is CASSPQAGRGIQYF. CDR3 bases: TGTGCCAGCAGTCCGCAGGCCGGCAGGGGCATTCAGTACTTC.

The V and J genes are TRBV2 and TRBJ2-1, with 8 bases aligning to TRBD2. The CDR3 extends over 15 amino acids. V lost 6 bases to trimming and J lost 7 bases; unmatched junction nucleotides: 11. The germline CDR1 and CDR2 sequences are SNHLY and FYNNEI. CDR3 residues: CASSYREGGLNEQFF. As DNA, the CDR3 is TGTGCCAGCAGCTATCGGGAGGGAGGGTTAAATGAGCAGTTCTTC.

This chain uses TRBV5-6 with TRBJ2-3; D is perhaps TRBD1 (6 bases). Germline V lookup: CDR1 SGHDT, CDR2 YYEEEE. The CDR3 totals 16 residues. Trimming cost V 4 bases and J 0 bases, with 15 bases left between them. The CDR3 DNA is TGTGCCAGCAGCCCCCCTTTGACAGGTAGCACAGATACGCAGTATTTT. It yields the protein CASSPPLTGSTDTQYF. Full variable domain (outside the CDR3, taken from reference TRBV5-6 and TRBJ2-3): DAGVTQSPTHLIKTRGQQVTLRCSPKSGHDTVSWYQQALGQGPQFIFQYYEEEERQRGNFPDRFSGHQFPNYSSELNVNALLLGDSALYLCASSPPLTGSTDTQYFGPGTRLTVL.

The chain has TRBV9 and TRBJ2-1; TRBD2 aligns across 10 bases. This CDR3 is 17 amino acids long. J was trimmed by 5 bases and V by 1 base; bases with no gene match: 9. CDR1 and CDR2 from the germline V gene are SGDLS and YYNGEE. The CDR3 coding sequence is TGTGCCAGCAGCGTATCCTTACTAGCGGGATACAACAATGAGCAGTTCTTC. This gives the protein CASSVSLLAGYNNEQFF.

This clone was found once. CDR3 DNA: TGTGCCAGCAGCTCCCTACTAGCGGGAGGGCCGGGCCCCTACAATGAGCAGTTCTTC. Protein product: CASSSLLAGGPGPYNEQFF. This chain links TRBV7-9 with TRBJ2-1, with 13 bases lining up with TRBD2. V shed 4 bases and J 2 bases; nucleotides not matched to a gene: 11. In germline, CDR1 is SEHNR, CDR2 FQNEAQ (reference sequence). The CDR3 spans 19 residues.

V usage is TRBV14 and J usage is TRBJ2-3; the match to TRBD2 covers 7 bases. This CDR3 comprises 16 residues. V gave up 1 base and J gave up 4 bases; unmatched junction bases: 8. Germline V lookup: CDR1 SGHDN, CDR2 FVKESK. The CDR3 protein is CASSQARGAGADTQYF. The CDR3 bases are TGTGCCAGCAGCCAAGCGAGAGGGGCGGGAGCAGATACGCAGTATTTT.